This TCR beta chain is drawn from a study of shared clonotypes between healthy human individuals. Clones were sequenced by immunoSEQ multiplex PCR, and TCRdb holds only the in-frame ones, with some missing. This sample carries over 400,000 clones, 90% to 96% of them seen once, and the ten largest clones take about 0.064%. Germline lookup yields CDR1 SGDLS and CDR2 YYNGEE. The ends were cut back, 3 bases at V and 0 bases at J, with 15 bases in the middle. There are 17 residues in the CDR3. On this clone itself: Its antigen remains unknown.

There were only Caucasian adults among the donors, and all lived in Nashville, Tennessee. General study points: Clonotype sharing among donors, it was expected, would be affected by sequencing depth. Only blood was sampled; tissue repertoires likely differ.

The rearrangement uses TRBV9 and TRBJ2-2; D tentatively reads TRBD1 or TRBD2 (5 bases each). Material for sequencing was naive CD4+ T cells sorted from blood. Sample subset: CD45RA+ positively selected. The source is a woman aged 25 to 39 in good health. The CDR3 DNA is TGTGCCAGCAGCGAAACAACGGGGCAGGCGAACACCGGGGAGCTGTTTTTT. It is translated as CASSETTGQANTGELFF. Full variable domain (outside the CDR3, taken from reference TRBV9 and TRBJ2-2): DSGVTQTPKHLITATGQRVTLRCSPRSGDLSVYWYQQSLDQGLQFLIQYYNGEERAKGNILERFSAQQFPDLHSELNLSSLELGDSALYFCASSETTGQANTGELFFGEGSRLTVL.